Listed below are T cell receptor beta chains from one sample, sequenced in a study of T cells in localized non-small cell lung cancer. The repertoire was sequenced with immunoSEQ multiplex PCR; TCRdb's copy has only in-frame clones and lacks some. This sample has around 41,000 clones, with about 85% found just once. Sequenced here: peripheral blood, sampled before any cancer treatment. The receptors come from a woman between 18 and 50 years old with stage III lung adenocarcinoma. The conserved cysteine and the conserved F or W are not part of the CDR3 here.

V	length	J	CDR3
TRBV29-1	11	TRBJ1-1	SVESGSNTEAF
TRBV9	15	TRBJ2-3	ASSVATGGRHTDTQY
TRBV27	14	TRBJ2-2	ASSLFGGLNTGELF
TRBV5-1	13	TRBJ1-1	ASSLHDRGQTEAF
TRBV27	12	TRBJ2-7	ASRGAGASYEQY
TRBV5-5	11	TRBJ1-2	ASSLQGDYGYT
TRBV7-9	15	TRBJ2-2	ASRTYGGPANTGELF
TRBV2	10	TRBJ2-1	ARRRANNEQF
TRBV2	12	TRBJ1-5	ASSSQGIREPQH
TRBV7-2	12	TRBJ2-1	ASSIDRGRNEQF
TRBV5-6	16	TRBJ2-3	ASSSPLGAPIGTDTQY
TRBV19	13	TRBJ2-2	ASLKGPVNTGELF
TRBV25-1	9	TRBJ2-7	ASSVSYEQY
TRBV19	8	TRBJ1-2	ASSRDGYT
TRBV29-1	11	TRBJ1-5	SVDVRCNQPQH
TRBV6-6	14	TRBJ2-7	ASSYLSGNRGGEQY
TRBV7-2	10	TRBJ1-2	ASSLDRASYT
TRBV5-1	11	TRBJ1-5	ASSPDSGWPQH
TRBV5-1	11	TRBJ1-1	ASMIGVETEAF
TRBV5-4	12	TRBJ2-1	ASSSPGGFNEQF
TRBV5-4	13	TRBJ2-3	ASSWEGGATDTQY
TRBV6-1	11	TRBJ1-1	ASSEYGGSEAF
TRBV9	13	TRBJ2-3	ASSVGELSTDTQY
TRBV2	11	TRBJ1-2	ASRTGQASGYT
TRBV6-1	12	TRBJ1-5	ASIRTGGRQPQH
TRBV5-5	12	TRBJ2-3	ASRQGGYTDTQY
TRBV7-9	13	TRBJ1-5	ASSSTRTPGQPQH
TRBV6-1	13	TRBJ1-5	ASSEGRGGGQPQH
TRBV21-1	14	TRBJ2-5	ASSKVPGILGKTQY
TRBV7-9	12	TRBJ1-5	ASSEDRRNQPQH
TRBV15	14	TRBJ1-5	ATSRYRVTSNQPQH
TRBV7-2	16	TRBJ2-2	ASSLVELAGGPDGELF
TRBV5-6	11	TRBJ2-7	ASAPVTEGEQY
TRBV12-5	11	TRBJ2-7	ASGLTGAYEQY
TRBV12-5	13	TRBJ2-3	ASGAFGQRTDTQY
TRBV7-2	13	TRBJ2-2	ASRPQGLNTGELF
TRBV29-1	10	TRBJ1-2	SVQDRDYGYT
TRBV7-8	12	TRBJ1-1	ASSYGVVDTEAF
TRBV2	12	TRBJ1-1	ASKSDTLKKEAF
TRBV4-1	16	TRBJ2-1	ASSQYRGDTSSYNEQF
TRBV9	11	TRBJ2-1	ASSVVGVNEQF
TRBV5-1	12	TRBJ1-2	ASSLVDRAYGYT